What follows describes a single TCR beta chain. No antigen is known for it. The sample is drawn from a study of T cells in Graves' hyperthyroidism and ophthalmopathy. About the study: It was at initial diagnosis, before any treatment, that peripheral blood was collected. Broader study findings: Among thyroid clonotypes expanded above 0.001, most also appeared in blood. Ophthalmopathy, which appeared later, was predicted by the model a median about 6 months before onset.

The TCR beta CDR3 regions underwent amplification using RNA transcripts as the source. First-round RT-PCR targeting the TCR CDR3 was performed with the HTBI primer set. TCRdb independently ran MiXCR on the multiplex PCR reads; one entry per CDR3 protein. In the table there are under 450,000 distinct CDR3 sequences, around an eighth of which are singletons. The CDR3 runs to 17 residues. Trimming cost V 0 bases and J 0 bases, with 14 bases left between them. Germline V gene lookup returns CDR1 LNHNV and CDR2 YYDKDF (reference sequence). The sequenced sample was blood. This receptor was identified in a man between 25 and 39 years old with Graves' hyperthyroidism that later progressed to Graves' ophthalmopathy. The V and J genes are TRBV15 and TRBJ2-5; D is ambiguous. The CDR3 is CATSRDWKESYQETQYF. DNA for the CDR3: TGTGCCACCAGCAGAGATTGGAAGGAAAGCTACCAAGAGACCCAGTACTTC.